The entry below gives a single T cell receptor beta chain sequence along with its context. Its antigen is still unknown. This CDR3 has 14 residues. Germline V gives CDR1 SNHLY, CDR2 FYNNEI. The V end lost 8 bases, the J end lost 5 bases, and 15 bases lay between the germline ends. Produced via immunoSEQ multiplex PCR; TCRdb's table is partial and in-frame only. The data hold some 19,000 clones, with just over 85% observed a single time. The data were obtained in a study of OX40 agonist ivuxolimab in advanced cancers. Across the whole study: Patients achieving partial responses numbered three: one hepatocellular carcinoma case and two cutaneous melanoma cases. Overall study findings and caveats: Normalized T-cell clonal expansion was also low in a subset of nonresponders. Clonal expansion from baseline to week 6 occurred in both CD4+ and CD8+ T cells.

The clonotype comes from an adult with an advanced solid tumor such as melanoma, head and neck, liver or kidney cancer. The material was CD4+ or CD8+ T cells sorted from blood, obtained in a trial of the OX40 agonist ivuxolimab. The chain carries TRBV2 and TRBJ2-2; D perhaps matches TRBD2 (5 bases). The CDR3 DNA is TGTGCCAGCTGGTCGAGGGCAAGGACCGGGGAGCTGTTTTTT. This sequence encodes CASWSRARTGELFF.